This T cell receptor (beta chain) was obtained from a study of shared clonotypes between healthy human individuals. The wider study: Donor ages ranged 18 to 49 years: a couple of women, a few men.

This CDR3 spans 12 amino acids. The V end was cut by 2 bases, the J end by 7 bases, with 9 bases between. CDR1 is KGHSH, CDR2 LQKENI, per germline. Here immunoSEQ multiplex PCR was the method, and the copy in TCRdb shows in-frame clones only, minus some. The table shows about 2.3 million clones, with approximately 93% occurring only once. All the donors were Caucasian adults who lived in Nashville, Tennessee. What was sequenced was naive CD4+ T cells from PBMCs. Sample subset: CD45RA+ positively selected. This sequence originates from a man between 18 and 29 years old in good health. Some clones in this sample may be carry-over from other donors' samples. The gene calls are TRBV18 and TRBJ2-7; tentative D call: TRBD1 (5 bases). CDR3 sequence reads: CASSPGAEEQYF. The DNA for the CDR3 is TGTGCCAGCTCACCAGGGGCAGAAGAGCAGTACTTC.